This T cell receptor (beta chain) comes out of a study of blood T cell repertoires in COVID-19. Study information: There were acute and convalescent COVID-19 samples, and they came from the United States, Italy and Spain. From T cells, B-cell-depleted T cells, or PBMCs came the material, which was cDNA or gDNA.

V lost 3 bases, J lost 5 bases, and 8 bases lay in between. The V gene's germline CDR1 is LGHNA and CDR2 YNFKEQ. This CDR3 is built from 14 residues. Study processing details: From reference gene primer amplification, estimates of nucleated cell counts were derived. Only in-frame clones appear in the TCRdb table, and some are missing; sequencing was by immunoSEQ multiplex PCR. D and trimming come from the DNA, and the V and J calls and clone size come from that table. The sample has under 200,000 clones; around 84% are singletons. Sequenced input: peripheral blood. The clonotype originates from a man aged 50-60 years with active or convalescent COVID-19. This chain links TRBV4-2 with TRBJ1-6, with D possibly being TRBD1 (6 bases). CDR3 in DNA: TGTGCCAGCAGCCACAGGGGAAATAATTCACCCCTCCACTTT. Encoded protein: CASSHRGNNSPLHF.